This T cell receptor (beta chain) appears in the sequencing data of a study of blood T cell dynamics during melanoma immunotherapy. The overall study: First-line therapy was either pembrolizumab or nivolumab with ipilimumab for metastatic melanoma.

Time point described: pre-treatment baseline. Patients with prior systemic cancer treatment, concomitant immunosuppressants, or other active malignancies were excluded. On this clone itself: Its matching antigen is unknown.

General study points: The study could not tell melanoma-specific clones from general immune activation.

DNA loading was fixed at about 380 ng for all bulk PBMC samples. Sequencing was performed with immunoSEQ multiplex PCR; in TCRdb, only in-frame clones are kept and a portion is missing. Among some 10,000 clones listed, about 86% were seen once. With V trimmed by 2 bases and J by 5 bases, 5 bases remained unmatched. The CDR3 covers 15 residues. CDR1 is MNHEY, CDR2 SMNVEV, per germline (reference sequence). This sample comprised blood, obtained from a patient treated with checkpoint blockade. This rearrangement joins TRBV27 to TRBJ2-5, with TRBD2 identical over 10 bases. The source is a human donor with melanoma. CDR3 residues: CASSLALAGVETQYF. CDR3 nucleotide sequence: TGTGCCAGCAGTTTAGCCCTAGCGGGAGTGGAGACCCAGTACTTC.